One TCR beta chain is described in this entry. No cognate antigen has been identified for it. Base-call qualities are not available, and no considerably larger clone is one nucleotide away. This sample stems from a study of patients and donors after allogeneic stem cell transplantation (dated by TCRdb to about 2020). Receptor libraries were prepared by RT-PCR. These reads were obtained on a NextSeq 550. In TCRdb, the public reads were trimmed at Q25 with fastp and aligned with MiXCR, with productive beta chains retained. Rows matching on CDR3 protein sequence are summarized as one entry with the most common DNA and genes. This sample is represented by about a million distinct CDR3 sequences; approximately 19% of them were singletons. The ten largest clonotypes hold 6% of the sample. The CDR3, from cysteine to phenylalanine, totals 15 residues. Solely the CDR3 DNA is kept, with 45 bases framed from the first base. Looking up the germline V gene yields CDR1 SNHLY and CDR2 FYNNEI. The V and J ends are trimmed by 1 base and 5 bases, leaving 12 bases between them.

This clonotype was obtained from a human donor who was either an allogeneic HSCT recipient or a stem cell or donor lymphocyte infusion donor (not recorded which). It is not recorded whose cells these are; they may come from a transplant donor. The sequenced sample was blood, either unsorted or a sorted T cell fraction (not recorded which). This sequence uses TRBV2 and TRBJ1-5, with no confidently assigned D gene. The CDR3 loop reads CASSEVFARDQPQHF. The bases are TGTGCCAGCAGTGAAGTCTTTGCGAGAGATCAGCCCCAGCATTTT.